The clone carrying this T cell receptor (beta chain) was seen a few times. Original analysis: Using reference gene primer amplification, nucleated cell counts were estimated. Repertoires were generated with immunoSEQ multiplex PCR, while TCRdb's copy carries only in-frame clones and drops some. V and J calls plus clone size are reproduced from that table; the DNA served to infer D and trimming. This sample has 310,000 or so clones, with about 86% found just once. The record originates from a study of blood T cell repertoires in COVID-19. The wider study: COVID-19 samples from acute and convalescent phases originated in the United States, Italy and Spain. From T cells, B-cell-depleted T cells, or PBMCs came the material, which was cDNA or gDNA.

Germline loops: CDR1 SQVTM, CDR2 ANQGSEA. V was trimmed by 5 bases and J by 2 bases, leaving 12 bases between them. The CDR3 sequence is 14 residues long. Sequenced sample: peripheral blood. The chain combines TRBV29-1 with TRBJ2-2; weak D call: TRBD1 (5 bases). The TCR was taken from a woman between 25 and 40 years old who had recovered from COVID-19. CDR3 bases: TGCAGCGTTCAAGGGGCAGGCAACACCGGGGAGCTGTTTTTT. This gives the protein CSVQGAGNTGELFF.